The T cell receptor beta chain described here comes from a study of shared clonotypes between healthy human individuals. Over several immunoSEQ plates, each subset's genomic DNA was distributed in even portions. Original handling: Junction-only sequences without quality scores came from ImmunoSEQ, so filtering differed. Generated by immunoSEQ multiplex PCR, the TCRdb table keeps only in-frame clones and is missing some. The V and J calls and clone size are taken from that table; D and trimming were inferred from the DNA. The data hold around 510,000 clones, with around 80% observed a single time. Participating donors were healthy, HIV-negative adults free of recent acute infections or vaccinations. Without sorting, samples used about 90 million PBMCs for genomic DNA. Germline CDR1 and CDR2: SGHAT and FQNNGV. The J segment lost 0 bases and the V segment lost 4 bases, leaving 1 base of the junction unmatched. The CDR3 runs 15 residues.

The receptor's source is a woman in her 40s in good health. Some clones in this sample may be carry-over from other donors' samples. The chain employs TRBV11-2 and TRBJ2-2; TRBD1 aligns across 8 bases. The sequencing input was PBMCs. CDR3 sequence reads: CASSSGGANTGELFF. CDR3 bases: TGTGCCAGCAGCTCAGGGGGCGCGAACACCGGGGAGCTGTTTTTT.